The clone carrying this T cell receptor beta chain was counted between two and nine times. Its matching antigen is unknown. The sample comes from a study of post-analysis software for immune sequencing data. Study overall: Relapsing-remitting, secondary progressive and progressive-relapsing multiple sclerosis were all included among the disease courses.

The TCR beta cDNA libraries carried unique molecular identifiers. Out of 1 to 10 million T cells, about 460,000 cDNA molecules were generated. Each CDR3 protein gets one entry after TCRdb re-called the PCR reads with MiXCR. The repertoire holds 820,000 or so distinct CDR3 sequences, approximately 53% seen once, with under 6% in the top ten. Between the trimmed V and J ends, which lost 3 bases and 7 bases, there was a span of 15 bases. Germline assignment: CDR1 MGHRA and CDR2 YSYEKL. The CDR3 is made up of 14 amino acids. General observations from the study: There were five TRBV segments more frequent in patients than controls, and TRBV5-6, TRBV5-1 and TRBV20-1 were among them. Controls significantly exceeded multiple sclerosis patients in normalized Chao1 diversity.

The V and J genes are TRBV4-1 and TRBJ1-2, with D perhaps matching TRBD1 (5 bases). This clonotype was obtained from a girl aged 10 to 17 with multiple sclerosis. The sample consisted of blood. CDR3 protein: CASSQAQGVGGYTF. The CDR3 region has the DNA TGCGCCAGCAGCCAGGCTCAGGGCGTTGGTGGCTACACCTTC.